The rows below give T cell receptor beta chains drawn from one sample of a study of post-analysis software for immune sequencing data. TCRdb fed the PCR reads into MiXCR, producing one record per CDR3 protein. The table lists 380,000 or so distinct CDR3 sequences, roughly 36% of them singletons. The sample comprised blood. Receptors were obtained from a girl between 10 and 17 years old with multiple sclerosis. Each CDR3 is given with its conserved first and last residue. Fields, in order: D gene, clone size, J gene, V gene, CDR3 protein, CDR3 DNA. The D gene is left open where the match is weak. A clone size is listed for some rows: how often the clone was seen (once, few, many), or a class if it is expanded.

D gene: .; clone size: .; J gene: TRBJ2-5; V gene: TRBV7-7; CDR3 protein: CASSPDNLQETQYF; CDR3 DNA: TGTGCTAGCAGCCCGGACAACCTCCAAGAGACCCAGTACTTC
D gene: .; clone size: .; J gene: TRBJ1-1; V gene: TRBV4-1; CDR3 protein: CASSQESGSNTEAFF; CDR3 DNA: TGCGCCAGCAGCCAAGAAAGTGGCTCGAACACTGAAGCTTTCTTT
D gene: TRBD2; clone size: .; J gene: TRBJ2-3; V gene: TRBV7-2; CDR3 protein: CASSLVRSGGAIADTQYF; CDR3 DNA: TGTGCCAGCAGCTTAGTGAGGAGCGGGGGGGCAATCGCAGATACGCAGTATTTT
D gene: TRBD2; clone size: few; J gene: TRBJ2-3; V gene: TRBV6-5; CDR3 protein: CASSYSIEGLAGTDTQYF; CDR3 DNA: TGTGCCAGCAGTTACTCGATCGAAGGGCTAGCGGGCACAGATACGCAGTATTTT
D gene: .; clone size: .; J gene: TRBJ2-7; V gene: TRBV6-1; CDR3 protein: CASSESHQAGYEQYF; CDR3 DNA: TGTGCCAGCAGTGAATCCCATCAGGCGGGCTACGAGCAGTACTTC
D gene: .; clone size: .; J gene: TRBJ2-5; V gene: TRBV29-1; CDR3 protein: CSVLLQGNQETQYF; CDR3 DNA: TGCAGCGTTCTATTGCAGGGCAACCAAGAGACCCAGTACTTC
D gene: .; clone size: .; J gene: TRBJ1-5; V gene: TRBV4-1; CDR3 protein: CASSQESTINSNQPQHF; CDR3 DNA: TGCGCCAGCAGCCAAGAAAGCACCATCAATAGCAATCAGCCCCAGCATTTT
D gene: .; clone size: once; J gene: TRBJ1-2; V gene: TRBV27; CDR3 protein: CASSPYDPLGGYTF; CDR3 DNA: TGTGCCAGCAGTCCCTACGACCCCTTGGGGGGCTACACCTTC
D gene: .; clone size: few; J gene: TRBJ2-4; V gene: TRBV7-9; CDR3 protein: CASSPSPTDKNIQYF; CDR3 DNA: TGTGCCAGCAGCCCTTCTCCGACAGATAAAAACATTCAGTACTTC
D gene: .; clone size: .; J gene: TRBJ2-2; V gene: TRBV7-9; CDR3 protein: CASSTPFTGPDTGELFF; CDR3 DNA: TGTGCCAGCAGCACCCCCTTTACAGGACCCGACACCGGGGAGCTGTTTTTT
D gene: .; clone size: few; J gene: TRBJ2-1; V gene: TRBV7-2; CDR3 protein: CASSGYYNEQFF; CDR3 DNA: TGTGCCAGCAGCGGATACTACAATGAGCAGTTCTTC
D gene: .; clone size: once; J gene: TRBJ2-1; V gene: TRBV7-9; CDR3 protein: CASSLRQGDNEQFF; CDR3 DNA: TGTGCCAGCAGCTTAAGGCAGGGTGACAATGAGCAGTTCTTC
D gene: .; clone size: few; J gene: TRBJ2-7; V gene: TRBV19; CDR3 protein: CASSIRDGYEQYF; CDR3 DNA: TGTGCCAGTAGTATCCGGGACGGATACGAGCAGTACTTC
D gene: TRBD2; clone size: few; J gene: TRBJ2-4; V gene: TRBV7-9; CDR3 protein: CASSSRVSGGAGNIQYF; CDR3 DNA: TGTGCCAGCAGCTCCCGAGTGAGCGGGGGGGCGGGGAACATTCAGTACTTC
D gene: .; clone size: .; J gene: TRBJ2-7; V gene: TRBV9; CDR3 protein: CASSFGPPGNYNEQYF; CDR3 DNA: TGTGCCAGCAGCTTCGGGCCCCCTGGGAACTACAATGAGCAGTACTTC
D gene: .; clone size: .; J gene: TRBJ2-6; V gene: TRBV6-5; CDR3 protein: CASTQVSGANVLTF; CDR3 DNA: TGTGCCAGCACCCAGGTCTCTGGGGCCAACGTCCTGACTTTC
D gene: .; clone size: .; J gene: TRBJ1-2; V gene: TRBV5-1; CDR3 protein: CASSRDDLGYTF; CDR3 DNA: TGCGCCAGCAGCAGGGACGACCTAGGCTACACCTTC
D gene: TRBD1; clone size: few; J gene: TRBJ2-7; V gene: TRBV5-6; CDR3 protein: CASSGGTGGFRSYEQYF; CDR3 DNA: TGTGCCAGCAGCGGCGGGACAGGGGGCTTCCGGAGTTACGAGCAGTACTTC
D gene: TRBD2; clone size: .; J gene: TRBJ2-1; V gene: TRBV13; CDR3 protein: CASSPSPGGLYNEQFF; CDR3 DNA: TGTGCCAGCAGCCCCTCTCCGGGGGGGTTGTACAATGAGCAGTTCTTC
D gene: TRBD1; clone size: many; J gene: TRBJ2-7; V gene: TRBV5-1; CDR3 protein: CASAGQGYEQYF; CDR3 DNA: TGCGCCAGCGCCGGACAGGGCTACGAGCAGTACTTC
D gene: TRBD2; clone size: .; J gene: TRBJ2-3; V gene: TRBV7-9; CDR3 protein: CASSSRLAPGTDTQYF; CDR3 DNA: TGTGCCAGCAGCTCCCGACTAGCCCCCGGCACAGATACGCAGTATTTT
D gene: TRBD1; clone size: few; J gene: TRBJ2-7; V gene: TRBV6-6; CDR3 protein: CASSDPGQGVYEQYF; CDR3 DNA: TGTGCCAGCTCCGATCCGGGACAGGGTGTATACGAGCAGTACTTC
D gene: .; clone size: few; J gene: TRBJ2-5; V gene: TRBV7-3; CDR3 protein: CASSQDVTGTQYF; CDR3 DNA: TGTGCCAGCAGCCAGGACGTGACGGGGACCCAGTACTTC
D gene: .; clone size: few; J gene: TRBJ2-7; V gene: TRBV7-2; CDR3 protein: CASSLAATLSYEQYF; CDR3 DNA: TGTGCCAGCAGCTTAGCTGCCACGCTCTCCTACGAGCAGTACTTC
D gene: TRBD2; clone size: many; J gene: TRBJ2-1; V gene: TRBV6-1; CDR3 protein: CASSGQLAGAYNEQFF; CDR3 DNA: TGTGCCAGCAGTGGACAGTTAGCGGGGGCGTACAATGAGCAGTTCTTC
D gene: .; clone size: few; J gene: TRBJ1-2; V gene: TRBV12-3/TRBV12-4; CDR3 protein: CASSFRTEGYGYTF; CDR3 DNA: TGTGCCAGCAGTTTCCGAACGGAGGGTTATGGCTACACCTTC
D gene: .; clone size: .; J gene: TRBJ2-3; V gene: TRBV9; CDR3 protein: CASSVGPPADTQYF; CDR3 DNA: TGTGCCAGCAGCGTAGGTCCCCCAGCAGATACGCAGTATTTT
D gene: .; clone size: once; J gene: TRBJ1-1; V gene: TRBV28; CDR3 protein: CASSFLAEVAFF; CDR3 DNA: TGTGCCAGCAGTTTCCTGGCCGAAGTAGCTTTCTTT